The 15 T cell receptor beta chains given below trace back to one sample, sequenced in a study of blood T cell repertoires in COVID-19. Sequenced by immunoSEQ multiplex PCR; TCRdb stores in-frame clones only, minus some. Among 75,000 to 90,000 clones listed, around 80% were seen once. The sequenced material came from peripheral blood. The receptors shown here come from a man in his 60s with COVID-19, enrolled during active disease.

The rearrangement uses TRBV11-3 and TRBJ2-1, with 15 bases identical to TRBD2. The CDR3 extends over 15 amino acids. CDR1 and CDR2 (germline): SGHNT, YENEEA. Trimming cost V 5 bases and J 10 bases; bases outside gene matches: 6. CDR3 protein: CASSRTSGGAGEQFF. The CDR3 DNA reads TGTGCCAGCAGCCGGACTAGCGGGGGGGCCGGCGAGCAGTTCTTC.

This clone was observed a few times. The gene calls are TRBV5-1 and TRBJ1-1; TRBD1 aligns across 7 bases. The length of the CDR3 is 13 residues. In germline, CDR1 is SGHRS, CDR2 YFSETQ. The V and J ends lost 3 bases and 4 bases, in that order; junction bases with no gene match: 3. The CDR3 DNA reads TGCGCCAGCAGCTCACAGGGGTTCACTGAAGCTTTCTTT. Translating gives CASSSQGFTEAFF.

Only one count was recorded for this clone. The rearrangement links TRBV12-3 or TRBV12-4 to TRBJ1-2; D gene uncertain. V was pared by 7 bases and J by 4 bases, with 13 bases between. The CDR3 totals 13 residues. The CDR3 DNA reads TGTGCCAGCACCCCGGCGACATCCTATGGCTACACCTTC. Translated: CASTPATSYGYTF.

This clone was counted at least ten times. The V call is TRBV29-1, the J call TRBJ1-2; D is ambiguous. The germline V gene encodes CDR1 SQVTM and CDR2 ANQGSEA. The CDR3 is 12 amino acids. The V end lost 3 bases, the J end lost 8 bases, and 13 bases lay between the germline ends. The chain's CDR3 is CSVEVPAGGYTF. CDR3 bases: TGCAGCGTTGAGGTTCCAGCGGGGGGCTACACCTTC.

This sequence joins TRBV19 and TRBJ2-7; D might be TRBD1 (5 bases). Looked up from germline, CDR1 is LNHDA and CDR2 is SQIVND (reference sequence). V lost 1 base and J 5 bases, leaving 9 bases between the germline ends. The CDR3 is 13 residues long. The CDR3 spells CASSIVSGNEQYF. The CDR3, as DNA: TGTGCCAGTAGTATAGTATCAGGGAACGAGCAGTACTTC.

V and J are TRBV7-2 and TRBJ2-7, with a tentative D call TRBD1 (6 bases). Germline lookup yields CDR1 SGHTA and CDR2 FQGNSA. The CDR3 runs 14 residues. Trimming cost V 6 bases and J 4 bases, with 16 bases left between them. In DNA, the CDR3 is TGTGCCAGCAGAAGACAGTTAGGGGGTTACGAGCAGTACTTC. It translates to CASRRQLGGYEQYF. Variable domain in full (rest from reference TRBV7-2 and TRBJ2-7): GAGVSQSPSNKVTEKGKDVELRCDPISGHTALYWYRQSLGQGLEFLIYFQGNSAPDKSGLPSDRFSAERTGGSVSTLTIQRTQQEDSAVYLCASRRQLGGYEQYFGPGTRLTVT.

This clone has just a few counts. The chain carries TRBV7-9 and TRBJ2-5; a weak D match, TRBD1 (6 bases). The CDR3 runs 13 residues. Germline loops: CDR1 SEHNR, CDR2 FQNEAQ (reference sequence). The V and J ends lost 4 bases and 5 bases respectively, with 11 bases between them. The CDR3 protein is CASSYGTWETQYF. CDR3 in DNA: TGTGCCAGCAGCTACGGGACATGGGAGACCCAGTACTTC. The full variable domain, in which reference TRBV7-9 and TRBJ2-5 provide the parts outside the CDR3, is DTGVSQNPRHKITKRGQNVTFRCDPISEHNRLYWYRQTLGQGPEFLTYFQNEAQLEKSRLLSDRFSAERPKGSFSTLEIQRTEQGDSAMYLCASSYGTWETQYFGPGTRLLVL.

The chain carries TRBV5-1 and TRBJ1-2; 8 nucleotides line up with TRBD1. V was clipped by 4 bases and J by 7 bases; unmatched bases: 9. The germline CDR1 and CDR2 sequences are SGHRS and YFSETQ. The CDR3 extends over 14 amino acids. CDR3 in amino acids: CASSPLTGGGGYTF. CDR3 nucleotide sequence: TGCGCCAGCAGCCCCCTCACAGGGGGTGGTGGCTACACCTTC.

The V and J genes are TRBV5-1 and TRBJ1-1; 8 nucleotides line up with TRBD1. This CDR3 is built from 15 residues. Germline CDR1 is SGHRS and CDR2 is YFSETQ. The trim removed 4 bases at V and 4 bases at J, leaving 9 bases unmatched. The CDR3 nucleotides are TGCGCCAGCAGCGAACAGGGGGGAGGCGGCACTGAAGCTTTCTTT. This sequence encodes CASSEQGGGGTEAFF.

The chain combines TRBV5-1 with TRBJ1-4; 7 bases agree with TRBD1. Germline CDR1 and CDR2: SGHRS and YFSETQ. The V segment lost 0 bases and the J segment 7 bases; nucleotides outside the gene matches: 6. The CDR3 spans 15 residues. The CDR3 is CASSLEVGGLEKLFF. The CDR3 DNA sequence: TGCGCCAGCAGCTTGGAGGTAGGGGGCCTTGAAAAACTGTTTTTT.

This sequence joins TRBV3-1 (or the pseudogene TRBV3-2) and TRBJ2-7; TRBD1 aligns across 11 bases. CDR1 is LGHDT and CDR2 is YNNKEL in the germline V gene (reference sequence). Trimming cost V 1 base and J 2 bases; bases outside gene matches: 7. The CDR3 length is 17 residues. The CDR3 loop reads CASSQGLPGQGAYEQYF. Here the CDR3 DNA reads TGTGCCAGCAGCCAAGGACTTCCGGGACAGGGGGCCTACGAGCAGTACTTC.

In its sample, this clone was seen a few times. The chain carries TRBV7-3 and TRBJ1-5, with D maybe TRBD1 (6 bases). The CDR3 contains 13 residues. In germline, CDR1 is SGHTA, CDR2 FQGTGA. Trimming shortened V by 2 bases and J by 5 bases, and 7 bases separated the two germline ends. CDR3: CASSLSGDQPQHF. The CDR3 bases are TGTGCCAGCAGCTTATCAGGGGATCAGCCCCAGCATTTT.

The chain couples TRBV25-1 to TRBJ2-7; D call uncertain. The CDR3 extends over 11 amino acids. The V gene's germline CDR1 is MGHDK and CDR2 SYGVNS. V was cut by 4 bases and J by 7 bases, with 8 bases left in between. CDR3 coding DNA: TGTGCCAGCAGTGGACATTGGGAGCAGTACTTC. This translates into CASSGHWEQYF.

The chain links TRBV5-6 to TRBJ2-7; 10 bases match TRBD2. J gave up 2 bases and V 4 bases, and 9 bases lay outside the gene matches. Germline CDR1 SGHDT, CDR2 YYEEEE. The CDR3 spans 16 residues. This CDR3 reads CASSLEGGLAPYEQYF. As DNA, the CDR3 is TGTGCCAGCAGCCTGGAGGGGGGACTAGCGCCCTACGAGCAGTACTTC.

The chain couples TRBV3-1 (or the pseudogene TRBV3-2) to TRBJ2-7, with 10 bases matching TRBD2. Per germline, CDR1 LGHDT and CDR2 YNNKEL (reference sequence). The ends lost 2 bases at V and 2 bases at J; junction bases unmatched: 3. The CDR3 sequence is 15 residues long. The CDR3 here is CASSQLAGVTYEQYF. The CDR3 DNA is TGTGCCAGCAGCCAACTAGCGGGAGTAACCTACGAGCAGTACTTC.